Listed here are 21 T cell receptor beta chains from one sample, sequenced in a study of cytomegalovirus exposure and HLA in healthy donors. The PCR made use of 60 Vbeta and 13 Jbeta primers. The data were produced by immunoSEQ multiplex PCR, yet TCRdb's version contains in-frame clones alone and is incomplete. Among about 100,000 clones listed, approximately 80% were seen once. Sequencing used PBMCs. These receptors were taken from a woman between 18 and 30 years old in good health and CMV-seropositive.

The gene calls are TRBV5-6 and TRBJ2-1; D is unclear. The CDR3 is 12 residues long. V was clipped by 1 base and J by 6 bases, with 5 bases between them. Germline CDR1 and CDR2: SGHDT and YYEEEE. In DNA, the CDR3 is TGTGCCAGCAGCTTGAACTTCAATGAGCAGTTCTTC. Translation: CASSLNFNEQFF.

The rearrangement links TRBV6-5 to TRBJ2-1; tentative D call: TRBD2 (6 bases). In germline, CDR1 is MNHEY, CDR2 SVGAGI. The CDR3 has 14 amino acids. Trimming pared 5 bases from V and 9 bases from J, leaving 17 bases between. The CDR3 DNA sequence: TGTGCCAGCAGTCTCACGGAGGGAGCGGGTGAGCAGTTCTTC. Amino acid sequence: CASSLTEGAGEQFF.

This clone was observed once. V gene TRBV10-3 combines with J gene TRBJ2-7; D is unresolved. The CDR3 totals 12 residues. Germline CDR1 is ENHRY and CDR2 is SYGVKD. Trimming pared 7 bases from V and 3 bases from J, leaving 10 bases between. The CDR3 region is CAIMSVNYEQYF. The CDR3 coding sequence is TGTGCCATCATGTCGGTTAACTACGAGCAGTACTTC.

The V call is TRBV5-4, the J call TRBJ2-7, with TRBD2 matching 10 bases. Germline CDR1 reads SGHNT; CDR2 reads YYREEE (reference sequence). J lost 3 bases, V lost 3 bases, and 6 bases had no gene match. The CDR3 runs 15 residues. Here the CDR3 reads CASSSKREGVYEQYF. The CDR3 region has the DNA TGTGCCAGCAGCTCCAAGCGGGAGGGGGTCTACGAGCAGTACTTC. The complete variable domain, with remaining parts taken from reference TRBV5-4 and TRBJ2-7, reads ETGVTQSPTHLIKTRGQQVTLRCSSQSGHNTVSWYQQALGQGPQFIFQYYREEENGRGNFPPRFSGLQFPNYSSELNVNALELDDSALYLCASSSKREGVYEQYFGPGTRLTVT.

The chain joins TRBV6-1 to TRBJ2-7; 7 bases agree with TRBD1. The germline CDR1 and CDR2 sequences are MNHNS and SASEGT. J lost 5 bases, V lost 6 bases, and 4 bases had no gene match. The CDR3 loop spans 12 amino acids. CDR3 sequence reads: CASRPTGNEQYF. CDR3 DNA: TGTGCCAGCAGGCCGACAGGGAACGAGCAGTACTTC.

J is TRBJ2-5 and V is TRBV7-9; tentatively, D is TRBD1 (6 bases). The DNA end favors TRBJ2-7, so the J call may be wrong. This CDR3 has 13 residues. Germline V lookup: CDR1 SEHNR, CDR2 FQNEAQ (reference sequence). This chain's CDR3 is CASSPGHFYEQYF. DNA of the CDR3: TGTGCCAGCAGCCCGGGACACTTCTACGAGCAGTACTTC.

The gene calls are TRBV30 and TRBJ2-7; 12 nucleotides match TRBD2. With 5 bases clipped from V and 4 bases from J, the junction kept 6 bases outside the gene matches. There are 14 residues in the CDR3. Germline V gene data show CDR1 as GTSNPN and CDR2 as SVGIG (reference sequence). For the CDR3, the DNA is TGTGCCTGGCAACTAGCGGGAGGAGTATACGAGCAGTACTTC. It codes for CAWQLAGGVYEQYF.

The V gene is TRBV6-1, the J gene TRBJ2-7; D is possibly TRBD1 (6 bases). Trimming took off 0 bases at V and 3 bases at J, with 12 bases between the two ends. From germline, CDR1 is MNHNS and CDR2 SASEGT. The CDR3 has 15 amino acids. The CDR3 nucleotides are TGTGCCAGCAGTGAAGCGCTTTACAGGGACTACGAGCAGTACTTC. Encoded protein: CASSEALYRDYEQYF.

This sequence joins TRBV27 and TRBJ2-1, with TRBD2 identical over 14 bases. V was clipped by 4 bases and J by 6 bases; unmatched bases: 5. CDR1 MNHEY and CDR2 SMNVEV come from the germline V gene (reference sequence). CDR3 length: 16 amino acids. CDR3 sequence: CASSWTSGRPLNEQFF. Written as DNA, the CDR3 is TGTGCCAGCAGTTGGACTAGCGGGAGGCCACTCAATGAGCAGTTCTTC.

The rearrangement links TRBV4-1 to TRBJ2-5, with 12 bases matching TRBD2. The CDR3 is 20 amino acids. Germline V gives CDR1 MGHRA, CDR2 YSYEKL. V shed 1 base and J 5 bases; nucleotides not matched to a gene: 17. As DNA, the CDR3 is TGCGCCAGCAGCCAAGTAATCCAGACTAGCGGGAGCTGGGGCGGGGAGACCCAGTACTTC. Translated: CASSQVIQTSGSWGGETQYF.

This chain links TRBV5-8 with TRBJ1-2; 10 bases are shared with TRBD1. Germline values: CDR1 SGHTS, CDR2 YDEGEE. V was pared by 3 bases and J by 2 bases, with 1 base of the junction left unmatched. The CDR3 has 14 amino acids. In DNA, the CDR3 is TGTGCCAGCAGCTGGGGACAGGGGAACTATGGCTACACCTTC. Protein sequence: CASSWGQGNYGYTF.

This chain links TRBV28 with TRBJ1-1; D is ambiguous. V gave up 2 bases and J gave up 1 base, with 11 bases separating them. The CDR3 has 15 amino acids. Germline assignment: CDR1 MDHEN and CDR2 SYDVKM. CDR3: CASSLPYLTNTEAFF. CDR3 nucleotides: TGTGCCAGCAGTTTACCCTACCTAACGAACACTGAAGCTTTCTTT.

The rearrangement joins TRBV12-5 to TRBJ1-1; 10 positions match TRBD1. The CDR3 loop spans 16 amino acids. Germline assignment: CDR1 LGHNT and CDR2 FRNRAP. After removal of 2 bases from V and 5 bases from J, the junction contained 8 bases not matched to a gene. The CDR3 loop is CASGLPPGQGWTEAFF. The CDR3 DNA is TGTGCTAGTGGTTTGCCACCGGGACAGGGGTGGACTGAAGCTTTCTTT.

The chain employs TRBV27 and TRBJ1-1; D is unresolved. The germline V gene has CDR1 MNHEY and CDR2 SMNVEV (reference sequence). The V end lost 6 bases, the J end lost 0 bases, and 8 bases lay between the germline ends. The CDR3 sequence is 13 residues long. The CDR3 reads CASRGEMNTEAFF. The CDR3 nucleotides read TGTGCCAGCAGAGGAGAGATGAACACTGAAGCTTTCTTT.

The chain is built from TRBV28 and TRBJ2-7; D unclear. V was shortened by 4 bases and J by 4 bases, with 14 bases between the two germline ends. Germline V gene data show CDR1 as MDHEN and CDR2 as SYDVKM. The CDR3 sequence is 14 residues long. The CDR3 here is CASSSPPRAYEQYF. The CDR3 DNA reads TGTGCCAGCAGTTCCCCCCCGCGAGCGTACGAGCAGTACTTC.

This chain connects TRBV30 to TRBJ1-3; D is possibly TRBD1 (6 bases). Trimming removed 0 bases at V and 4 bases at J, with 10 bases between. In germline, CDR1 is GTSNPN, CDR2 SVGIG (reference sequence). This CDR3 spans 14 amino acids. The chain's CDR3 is CAWSVGGQGNTIYF. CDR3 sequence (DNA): TGTGCCTGGAGTGTCGGGGGGCAAGGAAACACCATATATTTT.

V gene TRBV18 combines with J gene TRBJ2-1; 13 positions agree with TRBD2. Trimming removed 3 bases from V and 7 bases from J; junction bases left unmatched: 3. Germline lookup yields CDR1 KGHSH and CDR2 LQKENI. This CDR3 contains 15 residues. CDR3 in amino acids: CASSPGGLAGNEQFF. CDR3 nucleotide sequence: TGTGCCAGCTCACCGGGGGGACTAGCGGGGAATGAGCAGTTCTTC.

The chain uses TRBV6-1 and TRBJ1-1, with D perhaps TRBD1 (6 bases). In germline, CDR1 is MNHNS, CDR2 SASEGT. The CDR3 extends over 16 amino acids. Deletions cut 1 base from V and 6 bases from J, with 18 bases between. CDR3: CASSEDLRGGPPEAFF. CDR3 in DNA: TGTGCCAGCAGTGAAGATTTGAGAGGGGGTCCCCCTGAAGCTTTCTTT.

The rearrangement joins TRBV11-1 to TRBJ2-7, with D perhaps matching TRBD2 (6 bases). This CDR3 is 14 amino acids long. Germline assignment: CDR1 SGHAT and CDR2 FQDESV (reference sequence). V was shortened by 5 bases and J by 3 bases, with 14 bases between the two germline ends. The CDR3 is CASSGGVGGYEQYF. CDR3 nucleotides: TGTGCCAGCAGCGGCGGGGTTGGGGGCTACGAGCAGTACTTC.

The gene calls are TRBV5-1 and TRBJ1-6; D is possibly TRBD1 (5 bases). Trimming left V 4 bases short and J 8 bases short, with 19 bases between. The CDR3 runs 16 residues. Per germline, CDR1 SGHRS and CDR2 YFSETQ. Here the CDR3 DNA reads TGCGCCAGCAGCCTGGAGTCGGGGGGTGGGTATTCACCCCTCCACTTT. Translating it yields CASSLESGGGYSPLHF.

CDR3 protein: CASSLAPTGQGRDSYTF. The CDR3 DNA reads as TGTGCCAGCAGCTTGGCCCCCACGGGACAGGGGAGGGATAGCTACACCTTC. The V call is TRBV5-5, the J call TRBJ1-2; 10 positions match TRBD1. This CDR3 is 17 amino acids long. CDR1 and CDR2 (germline): SGHKS, YYEKEE (reference sequence). V lost 0 bases to trimming and J lost 9 bases; unmatched junction nucleotides: 14. Combining the CDR3 with reference TRBV5-5 and TRBJ1-2 gives the whole variable domain DAGVTQSPTHLIKTRGQQVTLRCSPISGHKSVSWYQQVLGQGPQFIFQYYEKEERGRGNFPDRFSARQFPNYSSELNVNALLLGDSALYLCASSLAPTGQGRDSYTFGSGTRLTVV.